This record looks at one T cell receptor (beta chain) sequence and its context. This entry belongs to a study of blood T cell repertoires in COVID-19. Background on the study: Donors in the United States, Italy and Spain gave samples during acute or convalescent COVID-19. PBMCs, B-cell-depleted T cells, or T cells were the source of the cDNA or gDNA that made up the material.

Germline V lookup: CDR1 MRHNA, CDR2 SNTAGT. With 6 bases clipped from V and 3 bases from J, the junction kept 8 bases outside the gene matches. This CDR3 region has 15 residues. Authors' processing steps: Reference gene primer amplification yielded estimated nucleated cell counts. Assay used: immunoSEQ multiplex PCR; TCRdb lists only in-frame clones, some missing. V, J and clone size derive from that table, while D and trimming were established from the DNA sequence. This sample has a few hundred thousand clones, with about 87% found just once. The material sequenced was peripheral blood. The chain combines TRBV6-4 with TRBJ1-1, with 9 bases identical to TRBD1. The TCR comes from a woman aged 70-85 years with active or convalescent COVID-19. For the CDR3, the DNA is TGTGCCAGCAGGGGACAGGGTGCGGCAGACACTGAAGCTTTCTTT. As protein: CASRGQGAADTEAFF.